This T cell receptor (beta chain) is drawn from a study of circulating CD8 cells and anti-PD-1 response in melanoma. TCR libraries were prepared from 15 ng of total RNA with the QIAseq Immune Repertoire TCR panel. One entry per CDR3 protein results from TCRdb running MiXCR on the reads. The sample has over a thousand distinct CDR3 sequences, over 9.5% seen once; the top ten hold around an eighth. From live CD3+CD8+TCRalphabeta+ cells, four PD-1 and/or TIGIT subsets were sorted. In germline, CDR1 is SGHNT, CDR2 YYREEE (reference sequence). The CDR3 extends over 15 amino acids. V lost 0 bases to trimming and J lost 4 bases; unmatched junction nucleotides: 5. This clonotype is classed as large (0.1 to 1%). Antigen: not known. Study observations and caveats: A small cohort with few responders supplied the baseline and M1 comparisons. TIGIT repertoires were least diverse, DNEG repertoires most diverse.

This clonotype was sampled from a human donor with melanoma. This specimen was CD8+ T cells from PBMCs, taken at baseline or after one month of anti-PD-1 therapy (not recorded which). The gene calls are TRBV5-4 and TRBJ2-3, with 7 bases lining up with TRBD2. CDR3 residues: CASSLGTSPADTQYF. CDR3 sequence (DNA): TGTGCCAGCAGCTTGGGGACTAGTCCAGCAGATACGCAGTATTTT.